Ten or more counts support the clone carrying this T cell receptor (beta chain). Its antigen is as yet unknown. TCR beta CDR3 regions were amplified from RNA transcripts. Following a first-round RT-PCR that used HTBI primers, a second-round multiplex PCR was carried out. TCRdb reanalysed the multiplex PCR reads using MiXCR and keeps one entry per CDR3 protein. Among approximately 380,000 distinct CDR3 sequences listed, 21% were seen once. These data originate in a study of Graves' ophthalmopathy and Graves' hyperthyroidism. Deletions cut 1 base from V and 0 bases from J, with 10 bases between. Germline values: CDR1 SQVTM, CDR2 ANQGSEA. This CDR3 comprises 15 residues. The study's findings and limits: Cross-validated, the 13-signature model showed 87.88%/81.08% sensitivity/specificity, and 80%/75% in the test set.

Aged 18 to 65, the patients with hyperthyroidism had under 2 months' duration and were newly diagnosed. The source of this sequence is a young woman with stable Graves' hyperthyroidism. The chain combines TRBV29-1 with TRBJ2-4, with unresolved D. The sequenced material came from peripheral blood. In DNA form, the CDR3 reads TGCAGCGTTGAAGCCAGGAGTCTAGCCAAAAACATTCAGTACTTC. Translation: CSVEARSLAKNIQYF.